These 18 T cell receptor beta chains share one sample of origin, sequenced in a study of shared clonotypes between healthy human individuals. Method: immunoSEQ multiplex PCR; TCRdb's copy keeps in-frame clones and lacks some. The sample contains roughly 2.5 million clones, around nine tenths of which appear only once. Sequences were obtained from naive CD4+ T cells sorted from blood. Noted subset: CD45RA+ positively selected. The receptors come from a man aged 18 to 30 in good health.

The chain is built from TRBV30 and TRBJ1-6, with D perhaps TRBD1 (5 bases). The CDR3 spans 16 residues. Germline V gene data show CDR1 as GTSNPN and CDR2 as SVGIG (reference sequence). V shed 0 bases and J shed 9 bases, with 18 bases lying between them. This chain's CDR3 is CAWSVGGWARGSPLHF. CDR3 in DNA: TGTGCCTGGAGTGTTGGGGGATGGGCTCGTGGTTCACCCCTCCACTTT. The variable domain in full, completed from reference TRBV30 and TRBJ1-6, reads SQTIHQWPATLVQPVGSPLSLECTVEGTSNPNLYWYRQAAGRGLQLLFYSVGIGQISSEVPQNLSASRPQDRQFILSSKKLLLSDSGFYLCAWSVGGWARGSPLHFGNGTRLTVT.

About this clone: Compared with germline, one end of the junction differs, possibly owing to a read error. The CDR3 coding sequence is TGCGCCAGCCGCCAACTAGGGGTAGGCACAGATACGCAGTATTTT. Its protein product is CASRQLGVGTDTQYF. V and J are TRBV4-1 and TRBJ2-3; D may correspond to TRBD1 or TRBD2 (5 bases each). Per germline, CDR1 MGHRA and CDR2 YSYEKL. The CDR3 consists of 15 residues.

This chain links TRBV6-5 with TRBJ2-3, with no clear D. Germline V gene sequence: CDR1 MNHEY, CDR2 SVGAGI. This CDR3 contains 13 residues. V lost 6 bases and J lost 2, with 9 bases in between. This CDR3 reads CASSVRPTDTQYF. The CDR3 bases are TGTGCCAGCAGCGTCAGACCCACAGATACGCAGTATTTT.

V and J are TRBV6-5 and TRBJ2-7; 7 nucleotides line up with TRBD1. The CDR3 spans 14 residues. Germline trimming cut 2 bases from V and 3 bases from J; bases unmatched to any gene: 4. CDR1 is MNHEY, CDR2 SVGAGI, per germline. The CDR3 here is CASSYRGPNYEQYF. In nucleotides, the CDR3 is TGTGCCAGCAGTTACAGGGGGCCTAACTACGAGCAGTACTTC.

The chain employs TRBV18 and TRBJ2-7, with 9 bases matching TRBD2. The trim removed 1 base at V and 5 bases at J, leaving 6 bases unmatched. Germline assignment: CDR1 KGHSH and CDR2 LQKENI. The CDR3 is 15 residues long. This chain's CDR3 is CASSPLAGGVHEQYF. CDR3 DNA sequence: TGTGCCAGCTCACCACTTGCGGGAGGGGTACACGAGCAGTACTTC.

V gene TRBV6-5 combines with J gene TRBJ1-1; D is possibly TRBD1 (5 bases). Germline V lookup: CDR1 MNHEY, CDR2 SVGAGI. The length of the CDR3 is 13 residues. The V gene lost 8 bases and the J gene lost 1 base, with 11 bases spanning the gap. CDR3 in amino acids: CASVGQGNTEAFF. CDR3 DNA sequence: TGTGCCAGCGTAGGTCAGGGGAACACTGAAGCTTTCTTT.

Here the CDR3 reads CASSLGGLLSHTDTQYF. Written as DNA, the CDR3 is TGTGCCAGCAGCTTAGGTGGACTTTTATCTCACACAGATACGCAGTATTTT. V gene TRBV7-8 combines with J gene TRBJ2-3, with D tentatively TRBD2 (5 bases). The CDR3 runs 17 residues. CDR1 is SGHVS and CDR2 is FQNEAQ in the germline V gene. Trimming shortened V by 1 base and J by 2 bases, and 16 bases separated the two germline ends.

The V and J genes are TRBV6-1 and TRBJ2-7; weak D call: TRBD2 (5 bases). Germline V gene data show CDR1 as MNHNS and CDR2 as SASEGT. The CDR3 sequence is 14 residues long. The V gene lost 5 bases and the J gene lost 3 bases, with 14 bases spanning the gap. CDR3: CASSKERTHYEQYF. DNA of the CDR3: TGTGCCAGCAGTAAGGAGCGGACCCACTACGAGCAGTACTTC.

The gene calls are TRBV11-2 and TRBJ2-2, with 10 bases matching TRBD2. V lost 1 base, J lost 2 bases, and 7 bases stayed unmatched. The length of the CDR3 is 18 residues. Per the germline V gene, CDR1 is SGHAT and CDR2 is FQNNGV. The CDR3 spells CASSLVSSGSGNTGELFF. CDR3 nucleotides: TGTGCCAGCAGCTTAGTGTCTAGCGGGAGTGGTAACACCGGGGAGCTGTTTTTT.

The genes are TRBV5-6 and TRBJ1-6, with D hard to call. In germline, CDR1 is SGHDT, CDR2 YYEEEE. CDR3 length: 16 amino acids. V lost 0 bases to trimming and J lost 2 bases, with 9 bases between them. CDR3 nucleotides: TGTGCCAGCAGCTTGGCCGGGCAGACCTATAATTCACCCCTCCACTTT. It translates to CASSLAGQTYNSPLHF.

V is TRBV11-2 and J is TRBJ2-7, with TRBD1 as a possible D gene (6 bases). Trimming shortened V by 4 bases and J by 7 bases, and 14 bases separated the two germline ends. The germline V gene has CDR1 SGHAT and CDR2 FQNNGV. The CDR3 loop spans 13 amino acids. CDR3: CASSSGAGEEQYF. CDR3 DNA sequence: TGTGCCAGCAGCTCAGGGGCGGGTGAAGAGCAGTACTTC. Full variable domain (outside the CDR3, taken from reference TRBV11-2 and TRBJ2-7): EAGVAQSPRYKIIEKRQSVAFWCNPISGHATLYWYQQILGQGPKLLIQFQNNGVVDDSQLPKDRFSAERLKGVDSTLKIQPAKLEDSAVYLCASSSGAGEEQYFGPGTRLTVT.

In regard to this clone: Other DNA sequences within the sample encode an identical CDR3. The genes are TRBV5-1 and TRBJ2-2; D not certain. This CDR3 contains 13 residues. Germline values: CDR1 SGHRS, CDR2 YFSETQ. V was shortened by 4 bases and J by 1 base, with 5 bases between the two germline ends. DNA for the CDR3: TGCGCCAGCAGCCCGGAGAACACCGGGGAGCTGTTTTTT. It translates to CASSPENTGELFF. The full variable domain, in which reference TRBV5-1 and TRBJ2-2 provide the parts outside the CDR3, is KAGVTQTPRYLIKTRGQQVTLSCSPISGHRSVSWYQQTPGQGLQFLFEYFSETQRNKGNFPGRFSGRQFSNSRSEMNVSTLELGDSALYLCASSPENTGELFFGEGSRLTVL.

The chain employs TRBV19 and TRBJ1-5; 8 bases are shared with TRBD1. The germline CDR1 and CDR2 sequences are LNHDA and SQIVND (reference sequence). This CDR3 is 15 amino acids long. The trim removed 4 bases at V and 8 bases at J, leaving 10 bases unmatched. The CDR3 sequence: CASSTPGQGRKPQHF. Here the CDR3 DNA reads TGTGCCAGTAGTACACCTGGACAGGGAAGGAAGCCCCAGCATTTT.

The chain carries TRBV6-1 and TRBJ2-5, with no clear D. This CDR3 contains 12 residues. CDR1 and CDR2 from the germline V gene are MNHNS and SASEGT. The V and J ends lost 8 bases and 2 bases respectively, with 9 bases between them. The DNA for the CDR3 is TGTGCCAGCGGGTCCCCACAAGAGACCCAGTACTTC. As protein: CASGSPQETQYF.

The chain joins TRBV10-2 to TRBJ1-6, with D maybe TRBD1 (5 bases). This CDR3 comprises 16 residues. Trimming took 2 bases from V and 7 from J, leaving 15 bases between them. Germline-derived CDR1 and CDR2 are WSHSY and SAAADI. The DNA of the CDR3 is TGCGCCAGCAGTGAGCCCAACCGGGGGGAGAATTCACCCCTCCACTTT. This sequence encodes CASSEPNRGENSPLHF.

V is TRBV7-9 and J is TRBJ1-4, with D maybe TRBD1 (5 bases). Trimming removed 5 bases at V and 7 bases at J, with 17 bases between. The CDR3 has 15 amino acids. Germline CDR1 is SEHNR and CDR2 is FQNEAQ (reference sequence). CDR3 protein: CASSPQGFRGEKLFF. In nucleotides, the CDR3 is TGTGCCAGCAGCCCCCAGGGTTTTCGGGGTGAAAAACTGTTTTTT.

CDR3: CASSLDFAPLHF. Written as DNA, the CDR3 is TGTGCCAGCAGCTTGGATTTTGCACCCCTCCACTTT. The chain recombines TRBV5-4 with TRBJ1-6; D gene ambiguous. V gave up 0 bases and J gave up 11 bases, with 6 bases separating them. The CDR3 covers 12 residues. Germline loops: CDR1 SGHNT, CDR2 YYREEE (reference sequence). Drawing the rest from reference TRBV5-4 and TRBJ1-6, the complete variable domain is ETGVTQSPTHLIKTRGQQVTLRCSSQSGHNTVSWYQQALGQGPQFIFQYYREEENGRGNFPPRFSGLQFPNYSSELNVNALELDDSALYLCASSLDFAPLHFGNGTRLTVT.

CDR3 nucleotides: TGTGCCATCAGGGCAGGGGATGCTGCTAACTATGGCTACACCTTC. Its protein product is CAIRAGDAANYGYTF. This sequence joins TRBV10-3 and TRBJ1-2; D possibly corresponds to TRBD1 (6 bases). The CDR3 contains 15 residues. The V gene lost 6 bases and the J gene lost 0 bases, with 14 bases spanning the gap. Germline V gene data show CDR1 as ENHRY and CDR2 as SYGVKD.